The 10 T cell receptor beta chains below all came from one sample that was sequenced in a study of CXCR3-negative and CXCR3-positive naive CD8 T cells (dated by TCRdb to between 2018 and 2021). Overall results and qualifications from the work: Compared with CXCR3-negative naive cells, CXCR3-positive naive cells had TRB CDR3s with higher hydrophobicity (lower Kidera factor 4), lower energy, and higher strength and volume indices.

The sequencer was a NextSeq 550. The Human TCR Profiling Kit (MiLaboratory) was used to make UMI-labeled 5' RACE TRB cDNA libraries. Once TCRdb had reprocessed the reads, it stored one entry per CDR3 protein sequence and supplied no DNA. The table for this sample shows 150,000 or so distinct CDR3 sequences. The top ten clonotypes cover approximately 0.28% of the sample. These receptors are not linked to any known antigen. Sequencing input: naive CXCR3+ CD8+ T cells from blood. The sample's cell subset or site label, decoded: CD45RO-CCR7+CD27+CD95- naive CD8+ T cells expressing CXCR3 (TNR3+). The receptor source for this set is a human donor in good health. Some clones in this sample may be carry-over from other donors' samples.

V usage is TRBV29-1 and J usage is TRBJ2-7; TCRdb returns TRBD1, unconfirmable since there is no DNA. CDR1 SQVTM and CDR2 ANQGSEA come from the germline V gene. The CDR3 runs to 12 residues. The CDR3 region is CSATGVDYEQYF.

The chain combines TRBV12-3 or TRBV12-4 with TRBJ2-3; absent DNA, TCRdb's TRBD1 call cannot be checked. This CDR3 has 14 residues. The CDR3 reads CASSLLGETDTQYF.

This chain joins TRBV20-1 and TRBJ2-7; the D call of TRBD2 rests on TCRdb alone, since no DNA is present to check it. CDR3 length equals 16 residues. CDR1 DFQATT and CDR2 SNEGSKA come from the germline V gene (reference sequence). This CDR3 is CSASEGLRQGLYEQYF.

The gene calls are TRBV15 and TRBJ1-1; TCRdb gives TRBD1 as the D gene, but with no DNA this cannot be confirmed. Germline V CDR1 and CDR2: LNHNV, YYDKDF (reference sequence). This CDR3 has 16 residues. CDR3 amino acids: CATTPRGIGMNTEAFF. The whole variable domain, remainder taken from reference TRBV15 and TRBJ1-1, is DAMVIQNPRYQVTQFGKPVTLSCSQTLNHNVMYWYQQKSSQAPKLLFHYYDKDFNNEADTPDNFQSRRPNTSFCFLDIRSPGLGDTAMYLCATTPRGIGMNTEAFFGQGTRLTVV.

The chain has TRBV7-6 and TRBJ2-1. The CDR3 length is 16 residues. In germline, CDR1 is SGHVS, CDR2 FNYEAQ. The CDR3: CASSLALTAQYNEQFF.

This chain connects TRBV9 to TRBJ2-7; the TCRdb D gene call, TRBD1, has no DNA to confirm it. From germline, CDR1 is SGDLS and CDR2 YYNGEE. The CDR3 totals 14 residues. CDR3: CASSQTGVSYEQYF. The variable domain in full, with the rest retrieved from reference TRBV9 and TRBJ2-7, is DSGVTQTPKHLITATGQRVTLRCSPRSGDLSVYWYQQSLDQGLQFLIQYYNGEERAKGNILERFSAQQFPDLHSELNLSSLELGDSALYFCASSQTGVSYEQYFGPGTRLTVT.

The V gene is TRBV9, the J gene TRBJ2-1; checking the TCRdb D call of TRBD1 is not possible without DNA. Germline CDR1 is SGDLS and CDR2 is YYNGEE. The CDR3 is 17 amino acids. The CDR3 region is CASSVNQGQSSYNEQFF.

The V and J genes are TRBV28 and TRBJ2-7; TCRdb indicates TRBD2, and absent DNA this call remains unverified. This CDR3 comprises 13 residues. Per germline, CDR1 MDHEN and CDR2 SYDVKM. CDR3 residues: CASRGTSALEQYF.

The CDR3 protein is CSVVPAGGNNEQFF. The V gene is TRBV29-1, the J gene TRBJ2-1; the TRBD2 assignment by TCRdb is unverifiable without DNA. This CDR3 is built from 14 residues. Germline-derived CDR1 and CDR2 are SQVTM and ANQGSEA.

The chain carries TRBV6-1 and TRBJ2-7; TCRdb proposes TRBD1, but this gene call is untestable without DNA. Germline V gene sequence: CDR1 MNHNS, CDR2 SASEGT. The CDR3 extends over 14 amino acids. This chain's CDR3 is CASDPGRKSYEQYF.